Included here is one T cell receptor beta chain sequence, with context. Its cognate antigen is unknown. CDR3 length equals 15 residues. Looked up from germline, CDR1 is MDHEN and CDR2 is SYDVKM. Trimming cost V 3 bases and J 8 bases; bases outside gene matches: 7. Repertoires were generated with immunoSEQ multiplex PCR, while TCRdb's copy carries only in-frame clones and drops some. The sample has around 500,000 clones, more than 75% seen once; the top ten hold around 13%. The source of the sample is a study of shared clonotypes between healthy human individuals. Broader study findings: Sequencing depth was a factor that was expected to affect clonotype sharing among donors.

The sample comprised PBMCs. The sequence was collected from a woman in her thirties or forties in good health. Some clones in this sample may be carry-over from other donors' samples. This rearrangement joins TRBV28 to TRBJ2-1; 10 bases match TRBD2. CDR3 in amino acids: CASSLASGRRYEQFF. In nucleotides, the CDR3 is TGTGCCAGCAGTTTGGCTAGCGGGAGAAGGTATGAGCAGTTCTTC.